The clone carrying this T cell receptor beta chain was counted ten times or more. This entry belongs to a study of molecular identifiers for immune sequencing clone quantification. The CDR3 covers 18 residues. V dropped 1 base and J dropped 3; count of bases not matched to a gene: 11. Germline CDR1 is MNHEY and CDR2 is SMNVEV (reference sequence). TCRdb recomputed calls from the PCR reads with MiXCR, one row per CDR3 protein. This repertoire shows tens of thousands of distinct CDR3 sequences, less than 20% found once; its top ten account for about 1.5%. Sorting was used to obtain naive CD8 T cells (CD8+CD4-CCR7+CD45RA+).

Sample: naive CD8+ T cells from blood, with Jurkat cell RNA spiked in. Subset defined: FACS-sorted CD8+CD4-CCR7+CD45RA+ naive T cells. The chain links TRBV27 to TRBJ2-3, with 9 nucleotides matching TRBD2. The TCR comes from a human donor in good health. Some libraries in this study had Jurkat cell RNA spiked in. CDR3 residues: CASSLFGGLAGITDTQYF. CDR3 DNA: TGTGCCAGCAGTTTATTTGGTGGGCTAGCGGGAATAACAGATACGCAGTATTTT.